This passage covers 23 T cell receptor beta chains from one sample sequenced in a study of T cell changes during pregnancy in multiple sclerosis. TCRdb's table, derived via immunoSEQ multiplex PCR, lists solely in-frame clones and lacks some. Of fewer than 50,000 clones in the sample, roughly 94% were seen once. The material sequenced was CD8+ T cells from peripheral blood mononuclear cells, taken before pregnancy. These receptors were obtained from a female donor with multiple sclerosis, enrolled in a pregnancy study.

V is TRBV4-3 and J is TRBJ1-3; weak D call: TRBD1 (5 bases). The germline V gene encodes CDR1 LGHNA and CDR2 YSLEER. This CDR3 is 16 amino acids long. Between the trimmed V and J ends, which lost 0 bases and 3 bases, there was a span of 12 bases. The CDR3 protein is CASSQERGSHGNTIYF. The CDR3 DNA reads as TGCGCCAGCAGCCAAGAACGGGGGTCGCATGGAAACACCATATATTTT.

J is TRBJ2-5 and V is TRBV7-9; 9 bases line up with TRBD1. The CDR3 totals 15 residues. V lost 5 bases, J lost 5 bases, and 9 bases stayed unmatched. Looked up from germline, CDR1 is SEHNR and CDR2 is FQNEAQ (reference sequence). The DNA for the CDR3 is TGTGCCAGCAGCACCCTACAGGGGGCAAGGGAGACCCAGTACTTC. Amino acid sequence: CASSTLQGARETQYF.

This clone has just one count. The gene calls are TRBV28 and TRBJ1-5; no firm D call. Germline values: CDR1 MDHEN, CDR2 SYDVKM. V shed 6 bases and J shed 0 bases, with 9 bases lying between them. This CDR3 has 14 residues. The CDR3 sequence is CASSLSVSNQPQHF. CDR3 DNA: TGTGCCAGCAGCCTGAGCGTTAGCAATCAGCCCCAGCATTTT.

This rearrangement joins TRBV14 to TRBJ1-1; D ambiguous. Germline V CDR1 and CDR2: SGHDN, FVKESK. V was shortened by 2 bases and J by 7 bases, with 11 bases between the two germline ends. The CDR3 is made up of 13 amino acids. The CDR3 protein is CASSQRGSGEAFF. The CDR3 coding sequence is TGTGCCAGCAGCCAACGAGGGTCGGGTGAAGCTTTCTTT.

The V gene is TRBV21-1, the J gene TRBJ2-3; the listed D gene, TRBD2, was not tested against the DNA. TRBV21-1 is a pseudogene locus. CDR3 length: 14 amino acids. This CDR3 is CASPAPGGSDTQYF. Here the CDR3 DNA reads TGTGCCAGTCCGGCCCCGGGGGGTAGCGATACGCAGTATTTT.

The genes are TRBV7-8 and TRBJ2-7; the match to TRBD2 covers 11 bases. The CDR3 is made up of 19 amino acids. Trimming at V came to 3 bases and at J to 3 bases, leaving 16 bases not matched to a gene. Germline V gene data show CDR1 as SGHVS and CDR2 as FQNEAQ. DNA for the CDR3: TGTGCCAGCAGCTTCGAACCCGGGACTAGCGGCAGTCTGGTCTACGAGCAGTACTTC. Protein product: CASSFEPGTSGSLVYEQYF.

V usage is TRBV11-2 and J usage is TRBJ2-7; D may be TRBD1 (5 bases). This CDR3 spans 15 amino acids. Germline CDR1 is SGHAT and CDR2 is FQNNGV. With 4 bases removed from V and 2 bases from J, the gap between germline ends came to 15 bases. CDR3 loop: CASSSSTDIAYEQYF. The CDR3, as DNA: TGTGCCAGCAGCTCCTCAACGGACATCGCCTACGAGCAGTACTTC.

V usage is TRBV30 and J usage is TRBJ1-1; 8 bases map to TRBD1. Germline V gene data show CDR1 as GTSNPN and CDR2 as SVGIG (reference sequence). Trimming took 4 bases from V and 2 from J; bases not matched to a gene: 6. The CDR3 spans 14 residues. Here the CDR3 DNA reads TGTGCCTGGACCTGGGGGACAGGCAACACTGAAGCTTTCTTT. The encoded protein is CAWTWGTGNTEAFF.

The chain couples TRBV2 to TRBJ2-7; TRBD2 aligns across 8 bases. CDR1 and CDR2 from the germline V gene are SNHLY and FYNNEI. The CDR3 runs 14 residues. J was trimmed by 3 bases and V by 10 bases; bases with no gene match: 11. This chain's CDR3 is CATRAGASLYEQYF. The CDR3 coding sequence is TGTGCCACCCGAGCGGGAGCCTCCCTCTACGAGCAGTACTTC.

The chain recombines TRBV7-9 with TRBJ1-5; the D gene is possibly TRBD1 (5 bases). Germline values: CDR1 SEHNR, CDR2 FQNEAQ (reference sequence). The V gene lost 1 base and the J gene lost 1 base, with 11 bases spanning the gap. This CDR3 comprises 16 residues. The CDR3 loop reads CASSLEGRASNQPQHF. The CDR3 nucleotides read TGTGCCAGCAGCTTAGAGGGCAGGGCCAGCAATCAGCCCCAGCATTTT.

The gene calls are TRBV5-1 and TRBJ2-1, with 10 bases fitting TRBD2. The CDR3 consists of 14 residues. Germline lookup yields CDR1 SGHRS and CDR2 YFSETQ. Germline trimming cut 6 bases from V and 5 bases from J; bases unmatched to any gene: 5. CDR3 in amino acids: CASKLGLADNEQFF. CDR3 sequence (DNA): TGCGCCAGCAAGCTAGGACTAGCGGACAATGAGCAGTTCTTC.

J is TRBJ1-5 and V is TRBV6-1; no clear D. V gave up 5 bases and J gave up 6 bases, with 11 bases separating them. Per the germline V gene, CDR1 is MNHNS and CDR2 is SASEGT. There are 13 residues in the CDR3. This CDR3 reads CASSPPRGQPQHF. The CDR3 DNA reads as TGTGCCAGCAGTCCCCCCCGGGGTCAGCCCCAGCATTTT.

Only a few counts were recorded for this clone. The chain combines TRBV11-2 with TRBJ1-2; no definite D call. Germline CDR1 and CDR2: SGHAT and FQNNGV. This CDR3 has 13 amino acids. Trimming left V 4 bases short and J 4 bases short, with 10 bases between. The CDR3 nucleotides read TGTGCCAGCAGCTACAATCGGGGCTATGGCTACACCTTC. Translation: CASSYNRGYGYTF.

This chain's CDR3 is CASSFPGNEQFF. CDR3 bases: TGTGCCAGCAGTTTCCCAGGGAATGAGCAGTTCTTC. The chain carries TRBV27 and TRBJ2-1, with D possibly TRBD1 on 5 matching bases. The CDR3 contains 12 residues. V dropped 3 bases and J dropped 7 bases, with 7 bases sitting between them. From germline, CDR1 is MNHEY and CDR2 SMNVEV (reference sequence).

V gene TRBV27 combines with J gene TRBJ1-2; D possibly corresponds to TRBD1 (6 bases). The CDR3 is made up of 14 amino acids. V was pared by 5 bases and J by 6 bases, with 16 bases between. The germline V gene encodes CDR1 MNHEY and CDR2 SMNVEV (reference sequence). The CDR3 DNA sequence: TGTGCCAGCAGTGAGAGGGGGACGGCGGATGGCTACACCTTC. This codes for CASSERGTADGYTF.

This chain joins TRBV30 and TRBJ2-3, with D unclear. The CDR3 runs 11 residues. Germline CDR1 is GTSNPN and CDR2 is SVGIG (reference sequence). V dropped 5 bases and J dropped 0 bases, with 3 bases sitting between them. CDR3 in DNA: TGTGCCTGGCTTAGCACAGATACGCAGTATTTT. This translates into CAWLSTDTQYF.

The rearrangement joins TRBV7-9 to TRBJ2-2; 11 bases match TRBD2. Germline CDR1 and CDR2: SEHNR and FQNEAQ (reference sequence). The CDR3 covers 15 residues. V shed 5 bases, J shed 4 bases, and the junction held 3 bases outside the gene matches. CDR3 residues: CASSQLAGGTGELFF. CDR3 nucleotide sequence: TGTGCCAGCAGCCAGCTAGCGGGAGGCACCGGGGAGCTGTTTTTT.

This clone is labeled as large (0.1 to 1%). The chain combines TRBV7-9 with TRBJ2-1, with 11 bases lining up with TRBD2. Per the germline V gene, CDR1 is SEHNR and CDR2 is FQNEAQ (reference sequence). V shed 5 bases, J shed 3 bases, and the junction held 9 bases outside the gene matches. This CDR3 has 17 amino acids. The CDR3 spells CASSPGRLAGGYNEQFF. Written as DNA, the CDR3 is TGTGCCAGCAGCCCCGGTCGGCTAGCGGGAGGCTACAATGAGCAGTTCTTC.

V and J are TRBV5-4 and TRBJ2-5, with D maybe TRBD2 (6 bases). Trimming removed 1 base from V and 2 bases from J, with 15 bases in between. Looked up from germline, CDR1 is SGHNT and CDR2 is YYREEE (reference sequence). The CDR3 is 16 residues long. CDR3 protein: CASSLSRLVGQETQYF. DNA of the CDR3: TGTGCCAGCAGCTTGAGCAGACTAGTTGGGCAAGAGACCCAGTACTTC.

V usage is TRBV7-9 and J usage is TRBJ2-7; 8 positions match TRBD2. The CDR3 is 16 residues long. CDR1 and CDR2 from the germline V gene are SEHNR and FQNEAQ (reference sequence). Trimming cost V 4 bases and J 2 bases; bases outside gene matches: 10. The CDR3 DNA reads TGTGCCAGCAGCTCTCCCACGGAGCGGGAGCCCTACGAGCAGTACTTC. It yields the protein CASSSPTEREPYEQYF.

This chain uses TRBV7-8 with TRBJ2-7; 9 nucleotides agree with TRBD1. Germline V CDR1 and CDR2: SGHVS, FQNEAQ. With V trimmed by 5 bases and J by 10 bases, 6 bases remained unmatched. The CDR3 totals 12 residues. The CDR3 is CASSEKGQGQYF. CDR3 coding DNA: TGTGCCAGCAGCGAAAAGGGACAGGGCCAGTACTTC. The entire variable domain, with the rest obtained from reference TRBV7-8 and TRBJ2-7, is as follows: GAGVSQSPRYKVAKRGQDVALRCDPISGHVSLFWYQQALGQGPEFLTYFQNEAQLDKSGLPSDRFFAERPEGSVSTLKIQRTQQEDSAVYLCASSEKGQGQYFGPGTRLTVT.

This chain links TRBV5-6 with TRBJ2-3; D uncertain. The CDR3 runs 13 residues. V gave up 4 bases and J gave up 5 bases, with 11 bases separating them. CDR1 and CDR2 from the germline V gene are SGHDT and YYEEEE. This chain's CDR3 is CASSLGGLDTQYF. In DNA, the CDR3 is TGTGCCAGCAGCCTTGGTGGGCTAGATACGCAGTATTTT.

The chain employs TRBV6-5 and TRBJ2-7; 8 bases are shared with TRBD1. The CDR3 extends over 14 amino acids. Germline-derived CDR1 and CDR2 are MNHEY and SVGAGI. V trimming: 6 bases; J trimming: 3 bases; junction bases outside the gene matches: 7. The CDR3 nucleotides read TGTGCCAGCAGCCCCGGACAGGGAGACTACGAGCAGTACTTC. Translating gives CASSPGQGDYEQYF.